A single sample gave rise to the 11 T cell receptor beta chains below, sequenced in a study of blood T cells in healthy people across ages (dated by TCRdb to 2014 to 2015). Receptor amplification or capture employed 5' RACE. TCRdb records Illumina HiSeq 2500 as the sequencer. A second PCR of about 6 to 12 cycles was run with a J-beta primer mix and a sample-barcoded 5' primer. TCRdb trimmed the raw reads at Q25, called clones with MiXCR and kept productive beta chains. Rows merge per CDR3 protein into single entries with the most common DNA and genes. Counted in this sample were about 1.7 million distinct CDR3 sequences; roughly 27% of them appeared once. Together, the top ten hold over 7% of the sample. The specimen sequenced was blood. These receptors originate from a woman in her twenties or thirties in good health.

The table lists this clonotype with many counts. The J gene is TRBJ2-7, the V gene TRBV10-2; 8 bases are shared with TRBD2. CDR3 length equals 15 residues. Looked up from germline, CDR1 is WSHSY and CDR2 is SAAADI. The J segment lost 3 bases and the V segment lost 5 bases, leaving 9 bases of the junction unmatched. CDR3 in DNA: TGCGCCAGCAGTTCTCCGGCGGGGGGCTTCTACGAGCAGTACTTC. Encoded protein: CASSSPAGGFYEQYF.

Only a few counts were recorded for this clonotype. The CDR3, as DNA: TGTGCCAGCAGCTTCGGGACAGGGCGGGATCAGCCCCAGCATTTT. Amino acids: CASSFGTGRDQPQHF. V and J are TRBV7-2 and TRBJ1-5; 9 bases align to TRBD1. The CDR3 contains 15 residues. Germline CDR1 reads SGHTA; CDR2 reads FQGNSA. V gave up 3 bases and J gave up 5 bases; unmatched junction bases: 5.

This rearrangement joins TRBV7-2 to TRBJ1-5; D not certain. The length of the CDR3 is 13 residues. V was pared by 4 bases and J by 5 bases, with 9 bases between. From germline, CDR1 is SGHTA and CDR2 FQGNSA. The CDR3 region is CASSSTMDQPQHF. As DNA, the CDR3 is TGTGCCAGCAGCTCTACCATGGATCAGCCCCAGCATTTT.

The table lists this clonotype with many counts. This chain links TRBV20-1 with TRBJ2-5; 9 bases line up with TRBD2. Per the germline V gene, CDR1 is DFQATT and CDR2 is SNEGSKA (reference sequence). The V and J ends lost 0 bases and 0 bases, in that order; junction bases with no gene match: 5. This CDR3 contains 16 residues. CDR3 residues: CSARDYKRGDQETQYF. CDR3 DNA: TGCAGTGCTAGAGATTATAAGCGGGGGGACCAAGAGACCCAGTACTTC.

As regards this clonotype: A junction boundary mismatches the germline segment, possibly from a read error. This sequence joins TRBV5-5 and TRBJ1-1; D perhaps matches TRBD1 (5 bases). CDR3 length equals 14 residues. Germline CDR1 and CDR2: SGHKS and YYEKEE (reference sequence). CDR3 sequence reads: CAISLSQGVTEAFF. The CDR3 nucleotides are TGTGCCATCAGCTTAAGCCAGGGTGTCACTGAAGCTTTCTTT.

The table lists this clonotype with many counts. This chain uses TRBV15 with TRBJ2-1; D gene unclear. V was pared by 0 bases and J by 3 bases, with 0 bases between. The CDR3 loop spans 12 amino acids. Per germline, CDR1 LNHNV and CDR2 YYDKDF (reference sequence). In DNA, the CDR3 is TGTGCCACCAGCAGAGACTACAATGAGCAGTTCTTC. Translated: CATSRDYNEQFF.

The gene calls are TRBV7-9 and TRBJ1-6; tentatively, D is TRBD1 (6 bases). V lost 5 bases, J lost 6 bases, and 14 bases lay in between. Germline CDR1 is SEHNR and CDR2 is FQNEAQ (reference sequence). This CDR3 contains 15 residues. Here the CDR3 reads CASSRVGTSNSPLHF. The CDR3, as DNA: TGTGCCAGCAGCCGAGTCGGGACAAGTAATTCACCCCTCCACTTT.

This chain joins TRBV3-1 and TRBJ2-3; D possibly corresponds to TRBD2 (6 bases). Trimming took 2 bases from V and 2 from J, leaving 11 bases between them. CDR3 length equals 15 residues. Germline V gives CDR1 LGHDT, CDR2 YNNKEL (reference sequence). The DNA of the CDR3 is TGTGCCAGCAGCCAATACGCGGGGTTCACAGATACGCAGTATTTT. Its translation is CASSQYAGFTDTQYF.

V is TRBV7-6 and J is TRBJ2-5; a weak D match, TRBD1 (6 bases). The CDR3 consists of 19 residues. Germline values: CDR1 SGHVS, CDR2 FNYEAQ. The V end lost 5 bases, the J end lost 3 bases, and 28 bases lay between the germline ends. CDR3 sequence: CASSHTLVPQGPGEETQYF. The CDR3, as DNA: TGTGCCAGCAGCCACACCCTAGTGCCACAGGGACCTGGGGAAGAGACCCAGTACTTC.

This clonotype was detected ten times or more. V is TRBV6-6 and J is TRBJ2-7, with 7 bases lining up with TRBD2. The CDR3 consists of 16 residues. The J segment lost 3 bases and the V segment lost 7 bases, leaving 15 bases of the junction unmatched. Germline CDR1 reads MNHNY; CDR2 reads SVGAGI (reference sequence). The CDR3 loop reads CASTPRSSGGSYEQYF. The CDR3 nucleotides are TGTGCCAGCACCCCCCGGTCCTCGGGAGGAAGCTACGAGCAGTACTTC.

V gene TRBV5-1 combines with J gene TRBJ2-5, with 9 bases matching TRBD1. The V gene's germline CDR1 is SGHRS and CDR2 YFSETQ. This CDR3 comprises 15 residues. V gave up 4 bases and J gave up 6 bases; unmatched junction bases: 10. This CDR3 reads CASSESGTGMQTQYF. Here the CDR3 DNA reads TGCGCCAGCAGCGAAAGCGGGACAGGGATGCAGACCCAGTACTTC.